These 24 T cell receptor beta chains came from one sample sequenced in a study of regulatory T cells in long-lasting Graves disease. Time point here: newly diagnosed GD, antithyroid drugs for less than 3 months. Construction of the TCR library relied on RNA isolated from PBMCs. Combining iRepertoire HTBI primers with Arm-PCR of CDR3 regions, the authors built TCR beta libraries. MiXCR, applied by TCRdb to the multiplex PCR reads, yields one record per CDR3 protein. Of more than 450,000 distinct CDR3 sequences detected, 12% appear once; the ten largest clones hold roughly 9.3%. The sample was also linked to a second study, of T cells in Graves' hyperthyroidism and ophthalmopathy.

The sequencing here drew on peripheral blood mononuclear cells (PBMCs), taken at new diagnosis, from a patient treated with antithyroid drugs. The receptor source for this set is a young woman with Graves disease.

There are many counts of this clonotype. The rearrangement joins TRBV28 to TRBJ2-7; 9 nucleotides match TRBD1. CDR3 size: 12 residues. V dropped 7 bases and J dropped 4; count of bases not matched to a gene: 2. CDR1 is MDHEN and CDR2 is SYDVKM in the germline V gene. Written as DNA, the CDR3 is TGTGCCAGCATGGACAGGGGATACGAGCAGTACTTC. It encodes CASMDRGYEQYF.

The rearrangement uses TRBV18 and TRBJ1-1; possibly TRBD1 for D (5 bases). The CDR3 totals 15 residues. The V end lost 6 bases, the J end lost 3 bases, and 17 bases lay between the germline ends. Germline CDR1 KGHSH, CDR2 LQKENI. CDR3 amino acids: CASSPLVDSHTEAFF. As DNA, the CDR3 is TGTGCCAGCTCGCCCCTTGTAGACAGTCACACTGAAGCTTTCTTT.

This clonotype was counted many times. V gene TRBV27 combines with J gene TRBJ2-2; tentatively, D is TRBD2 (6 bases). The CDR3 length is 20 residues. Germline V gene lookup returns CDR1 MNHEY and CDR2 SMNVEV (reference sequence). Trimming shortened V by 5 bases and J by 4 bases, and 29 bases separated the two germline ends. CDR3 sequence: CASSLLPAGFGGGGTGELFF. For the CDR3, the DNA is TGTGCCAGCAGTCTCCTCCCCGCCGGGTTTGGGGGAGGAGGCACCGGGGAGCTGTTTTTT.

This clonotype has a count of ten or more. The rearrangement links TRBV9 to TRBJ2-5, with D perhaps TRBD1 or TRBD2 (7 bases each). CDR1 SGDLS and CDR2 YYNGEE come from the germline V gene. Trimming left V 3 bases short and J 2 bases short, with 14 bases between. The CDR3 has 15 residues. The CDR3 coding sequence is TGTGCCAGCAGCGCCCGGGGGGACAGTCAAGAGACCCAGTACTTC. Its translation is CASSARGDSQETQYF.

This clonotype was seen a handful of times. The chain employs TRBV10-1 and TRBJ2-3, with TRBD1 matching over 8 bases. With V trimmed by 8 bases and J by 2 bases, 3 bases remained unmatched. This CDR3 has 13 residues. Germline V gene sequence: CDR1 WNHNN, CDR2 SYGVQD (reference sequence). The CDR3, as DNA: TGCGCCAGCGGGACAGGTTCCACAGATACGCAGTATTTT. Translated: CASGTGSTDTQYF.

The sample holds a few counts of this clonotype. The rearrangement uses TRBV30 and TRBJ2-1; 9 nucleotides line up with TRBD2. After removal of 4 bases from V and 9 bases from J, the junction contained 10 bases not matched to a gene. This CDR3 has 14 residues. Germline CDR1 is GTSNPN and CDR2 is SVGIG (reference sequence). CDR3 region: CAWKYGSGRSEQFF. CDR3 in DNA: TGTGCCTGGAAGTATGGAAGCGGGAGGAGTGAGCAGTTCTTC. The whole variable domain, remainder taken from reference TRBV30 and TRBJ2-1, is SQTIHQWPATLVQPVGSPLSLECTVEGTSNPNLYWYRQAAGRGLQLLFYSVGIGQISSEVPQNLSASRPQDRQFILSSKKLLLSDSGFYLCAWKYGSGRSEQFFGPGTRLTVL.

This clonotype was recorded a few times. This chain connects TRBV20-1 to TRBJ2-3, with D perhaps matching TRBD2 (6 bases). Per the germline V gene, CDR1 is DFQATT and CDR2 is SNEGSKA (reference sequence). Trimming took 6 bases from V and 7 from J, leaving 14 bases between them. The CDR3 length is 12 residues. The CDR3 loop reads CSAEILAHTQYF. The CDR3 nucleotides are TGCAGTGCCGAGATTCTAGCGCATACGCAGTATTTT.

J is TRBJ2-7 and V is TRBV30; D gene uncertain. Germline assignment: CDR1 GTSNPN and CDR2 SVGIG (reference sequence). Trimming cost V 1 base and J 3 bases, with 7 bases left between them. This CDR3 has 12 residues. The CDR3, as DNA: TGTGCCTGGAGTGGAACAAACTACGAGCAGTACTTC. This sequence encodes CAWSGTNYEQYF.

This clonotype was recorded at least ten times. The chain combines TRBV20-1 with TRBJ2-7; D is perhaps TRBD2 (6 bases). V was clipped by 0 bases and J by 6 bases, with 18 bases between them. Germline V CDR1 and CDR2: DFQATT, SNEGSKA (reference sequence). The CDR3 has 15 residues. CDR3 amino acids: CSARDGGGVAREQYF. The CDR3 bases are TGCAGTGCTAGAGATGGAGGAGGGGTAGCGCGCGAGCAGTACTTC.

CDR3: CASSSQRSGELFF. CDR3 nucleotide sequence: TGTGCCAGCAGTAGTCAGCGATCCGGGGAGCTGTTTTTT. The V call is TRBV2, the J call TRBJ2-2; D not certain. Germline V gives CDR1 SNHLY, CDR2 FYNNEI. The CDR3 loop spans 13 amino acids. The V gene lost 5 bases and the J gene lost 6 bases, with 10 bases spanning the gap.

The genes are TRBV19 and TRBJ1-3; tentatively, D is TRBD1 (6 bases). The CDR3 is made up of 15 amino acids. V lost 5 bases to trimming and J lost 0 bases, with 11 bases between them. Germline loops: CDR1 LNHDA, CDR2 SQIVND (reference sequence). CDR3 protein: CASSPRTVSGNTIYF. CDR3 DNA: TGTGCCAGTAGTCCTAGGACAGTCTCTGGAAACACCATATATTTT. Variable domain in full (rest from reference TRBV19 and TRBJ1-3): DGGITQSPKYLFRKEGQNVTLSCEQNLNHDAMYWYRQDPGQGLRLIYYSQIVNDFQKGDIAEGYSVSREKKESFPLTVTSAQKNPTAFYLCASSPRTVSGNTIYFGEGSWLTVV.

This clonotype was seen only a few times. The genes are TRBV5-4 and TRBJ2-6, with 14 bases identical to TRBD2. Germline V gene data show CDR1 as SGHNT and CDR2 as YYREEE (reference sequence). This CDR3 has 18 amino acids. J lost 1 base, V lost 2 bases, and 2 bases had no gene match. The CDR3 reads CASSFRLAGGSGANVLTF. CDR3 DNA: TGTGCCAGCAGCTTCCGACTAGCGGGAGGGTCTGGGGCCAACGTCCTGACTTTC.

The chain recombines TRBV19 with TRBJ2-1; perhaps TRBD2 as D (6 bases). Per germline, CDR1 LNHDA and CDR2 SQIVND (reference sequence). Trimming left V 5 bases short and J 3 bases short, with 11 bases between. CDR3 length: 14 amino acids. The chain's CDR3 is CASSYRAGYNEQFF. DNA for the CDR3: TGTGCCAGTAGTTATCGAGCGGGCTACAATGAGCAGTTCTTC.

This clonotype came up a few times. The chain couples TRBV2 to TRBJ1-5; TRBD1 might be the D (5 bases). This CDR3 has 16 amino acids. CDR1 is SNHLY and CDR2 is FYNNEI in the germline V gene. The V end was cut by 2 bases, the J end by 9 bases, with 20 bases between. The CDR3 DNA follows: TGTGCCAGCAGTGAAATAGGATGGGGTGGGGGGGGGCCCCAGCATTTT. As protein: CASSEIGWGGGGPQHF.

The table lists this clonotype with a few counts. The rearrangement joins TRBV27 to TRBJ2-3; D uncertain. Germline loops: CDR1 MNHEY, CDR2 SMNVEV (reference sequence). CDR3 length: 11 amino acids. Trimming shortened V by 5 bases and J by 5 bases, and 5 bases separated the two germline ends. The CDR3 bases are TGTGCCAGCAGTGCCCTAGATACGCAGTATTTT. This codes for CASSALDTQYF.

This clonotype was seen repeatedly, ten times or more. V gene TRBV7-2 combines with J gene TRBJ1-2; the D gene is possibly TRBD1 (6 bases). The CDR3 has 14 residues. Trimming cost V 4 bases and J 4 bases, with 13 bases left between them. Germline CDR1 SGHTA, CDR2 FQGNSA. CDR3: CASSYRQAGYGYTF. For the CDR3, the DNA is TGTGCCAGCAGCTACCGACAGGCGGGCTATGGCTACACCTTC.

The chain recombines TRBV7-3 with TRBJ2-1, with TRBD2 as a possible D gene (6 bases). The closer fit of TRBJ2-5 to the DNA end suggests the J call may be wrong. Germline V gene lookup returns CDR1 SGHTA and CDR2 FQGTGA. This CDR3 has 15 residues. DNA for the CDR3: TGTGCCAGCAGCCCCCGGGGGAGAGTGAGAGAGACCCAGTACTTC. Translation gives CASSPRGRVRETQYF.

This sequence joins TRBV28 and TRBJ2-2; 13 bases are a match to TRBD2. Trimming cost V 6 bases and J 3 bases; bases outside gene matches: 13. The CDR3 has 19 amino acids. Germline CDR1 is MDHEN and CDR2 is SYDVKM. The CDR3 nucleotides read TGTGCCAGCAGCTCAACTAGCGGGAGGGTGAGGTTCGACACCGGGGAGCTGTTTTTT. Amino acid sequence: CASSSTSGRVRFDTGELFF.

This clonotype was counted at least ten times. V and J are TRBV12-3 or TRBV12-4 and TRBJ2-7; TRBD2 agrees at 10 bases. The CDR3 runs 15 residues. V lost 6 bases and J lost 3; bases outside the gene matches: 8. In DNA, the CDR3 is TGTGCCAGCAGACCAGCGGGAGGGCCGGTCTACGAGCAGTACTTC. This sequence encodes CASRPAGGPVYEQYF.

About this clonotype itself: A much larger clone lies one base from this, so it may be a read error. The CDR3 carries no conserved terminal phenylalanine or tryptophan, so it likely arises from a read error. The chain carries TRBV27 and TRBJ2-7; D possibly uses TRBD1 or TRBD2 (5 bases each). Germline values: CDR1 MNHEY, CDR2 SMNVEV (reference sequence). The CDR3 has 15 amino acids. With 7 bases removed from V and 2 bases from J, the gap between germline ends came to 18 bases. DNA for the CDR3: TGTGCCAGCAAAACACAACCGGGACGGGCCTACGAGCAGTACCTC. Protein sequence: CASKTQPGRAYEQYL.

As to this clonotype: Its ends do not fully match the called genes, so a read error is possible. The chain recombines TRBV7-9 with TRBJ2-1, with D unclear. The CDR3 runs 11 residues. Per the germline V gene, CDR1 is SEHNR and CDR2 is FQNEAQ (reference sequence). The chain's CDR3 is CASSLQRSQIF. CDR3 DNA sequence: TGTGCCAGCAGCTTACAACGGTCCCAGATCTTC.

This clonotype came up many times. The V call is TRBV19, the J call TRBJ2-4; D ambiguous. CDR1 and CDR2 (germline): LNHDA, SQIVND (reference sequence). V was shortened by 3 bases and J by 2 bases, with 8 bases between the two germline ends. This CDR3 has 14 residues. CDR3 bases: TGTGCCAGTAGTATGGCGAGTACCAAAAACATTCAGTACTTC. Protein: CASSMASTKNIQYF.

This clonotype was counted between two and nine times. CDR3 residues: CASSPWTSGNWEQFF. The CDR3 DNA reads as TGTGCCAGCTCACCCTGGACTAGCGGGAACTGGGAGCAGTTCTTC. V usage is TRBV18 and J usage is TRBJ2-1, with 12 bases lining up with TRBD2. CDR3 length equals 15 residues. From germline, CDR1 is KGHSH and CDR2 LQKENI. After removal of 3 bases from V and 10 bases from J, the junction contained 7 bases not matched to a gene.

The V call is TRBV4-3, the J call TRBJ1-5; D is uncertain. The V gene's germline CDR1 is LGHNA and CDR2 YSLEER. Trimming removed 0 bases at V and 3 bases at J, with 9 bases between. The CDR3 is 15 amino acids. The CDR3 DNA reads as TGCGCCAGCAGCCAAGATGGGGAAACCAATCAGCCCCAGCATTTT. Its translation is CASSQDGETNQPQHF.